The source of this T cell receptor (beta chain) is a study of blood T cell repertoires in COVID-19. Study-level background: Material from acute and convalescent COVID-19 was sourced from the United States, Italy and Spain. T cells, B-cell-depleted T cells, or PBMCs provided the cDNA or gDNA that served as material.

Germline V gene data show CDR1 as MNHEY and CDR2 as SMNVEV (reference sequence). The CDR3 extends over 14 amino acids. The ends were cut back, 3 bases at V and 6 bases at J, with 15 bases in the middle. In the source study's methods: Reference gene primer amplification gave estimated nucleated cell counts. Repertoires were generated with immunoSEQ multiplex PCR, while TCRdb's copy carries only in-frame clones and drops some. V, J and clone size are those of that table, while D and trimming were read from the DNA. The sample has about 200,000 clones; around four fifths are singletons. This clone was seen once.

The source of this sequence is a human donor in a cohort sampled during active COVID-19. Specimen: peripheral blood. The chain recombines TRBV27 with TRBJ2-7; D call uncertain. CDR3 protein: CASSFGVNRGEQYF. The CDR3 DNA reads TGTGCCAGCAGTTTTGGTGTTAATAGAGGCGAGCAGTACTTC.